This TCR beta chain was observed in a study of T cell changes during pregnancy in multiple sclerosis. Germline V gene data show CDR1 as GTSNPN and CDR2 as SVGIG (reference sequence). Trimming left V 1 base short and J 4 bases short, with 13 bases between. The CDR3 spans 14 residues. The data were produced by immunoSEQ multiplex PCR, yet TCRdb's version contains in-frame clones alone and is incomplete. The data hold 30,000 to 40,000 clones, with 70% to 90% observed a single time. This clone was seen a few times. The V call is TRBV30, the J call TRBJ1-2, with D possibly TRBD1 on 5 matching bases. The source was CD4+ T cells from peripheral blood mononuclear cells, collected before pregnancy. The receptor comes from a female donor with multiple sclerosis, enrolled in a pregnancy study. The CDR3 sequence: CAWSAAGPLYGYTF. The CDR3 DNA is TGTGCCTGGAGTGCGGCAGGGCCCCTCTATGGCTACACCTTC.